The 16 T cell receptor beta chains below all came from one sample that was sequenced in a study of blood T cell repertoires in COVID-19. Clones were read by immunoSEQ multiplex PCR, and TCRdb kept only the in-frame ones, dropping some. The sample yields 40,000 to 60,000 clones, around 86% seen once. Specimen: peripheral blood. Receptors originate from a human donor in a cohort sampled during active COVID-19.

This chain links TRBV18 with TRBJ2-5; 11 bases map to TRBD2. Trimming took 3 bases from V and 3 from J; bases not matched to a gene: 9. From germline, CDR1 is KGHSH and CDR2 LQKENI. The length of the CDR3 is 17 residues. CDR3: CASSPLAGGQTEETQYF. The DNA of the CDR3 is TGTGCCAGCTCACCCCTAGCGGGAGGACAAACAGAAGAGACCCAGTACTTC.

The chain joins TRBV5-1 to TRBJ2-1; 11 bases match TRBD2. The CDR3 is 17 residues long. Trimming took 1 base from V and 6 from J; bases not matched to a gene: 9. Per germline, CDR1 SGHRS and CDR2 YFSETQ. CDR3 bases: TGCGCCAGCAGCTTGACACCGACCGGGACTAGCGGCAATGAGCAGTTCTTC. As protein: CASSLTPTGTSGNEQFF. The full variable domain, its missing parts supplied by reference TRBV5-1 and TRBJ2-1, is KAGVTQTPRYLIKTRGQQVTLSCSPISGHRSVSWYQQTPGQGLQFLFEYFSETQRNKGNFPGRFSGRQFSNSRSEMNVSTLELGDSALYLCASSLTPTGTSGNEQFFGPGTRLTVL.

The chain joins TRBV19 to TRBJ1-1, with D unresolved. This CDR3 has 12 residues. V was trimmed by 6 bases and J by 2 bases, leaving 7 bases between them. Germline CDR1 LNHDA, CDR2 SQIVND (reference sequence). The CDR3 coding sequence is TGTGCCAGTAGGACACTTAACACTGAAGCTTTCTTT. This gives the protein CASRTLNTEAFF.

This clone appeared a few times. V gene TRBV19 combines with J gene TRBJ1-2, with D possibly being TRBD1 (5 bases). V was shortened by 7 bases and J by 0 bases, with 18 bases between the two germline ends. This CDR3 is built from 16 residues. Germline V CDR1 and CDR2: LNHDA, SQIVND (reference sequence). The CDR3 bases are TGTGCCAGTAACTCCGCGGGGGACCCAGCTAACTATGGCTACACCTTC. This gives the protein CASNSAGDPANYGYTF.

The chain links TRBV10-1 to TRBJ2-7, with 9 bases matching TRBD1. The V gene end was trimmed by 4 bases and the J gene end by 4 bases; junction bases not matched to a gene: 5. Germline V gene lookup returns CDR1 WNHNN and CDR2 SYGVQD (reference sequence). The CDR3 is 14 amino acids. CDR3 sequence reads: CASSGGQGTYEQYF. Here the CDR3 DNA reads TGCGCCAGCAGTGGGGGACAGGGAACGTACGAGCAGTACTTC.

The chain carries TRBV10-3 and TRBJ2-7, with a possible D match to TRBD2 (5 bases). CDR1 ENHRY and CDR2 SYGVKD come from the germline V gene. The CDR3 covers 14 residues. V gave up 2 bases and J gave up 9 bases, with 17 bases separating them. CDR3 DNA: TGTGCCATCAGTGAGGAAGCGGTAGGGCTCAGGCAGTACTTC. Protein sequence: CAISEEAVGLRQYF.

V and J are TRBV29-1 and TRBJ2-2, with 7 bases identical to TRBD1. CDR1 SQVTM and CDR2 ANQGSEA come from the germline V gene. The ends lost 7 bases at V and 3 bases at J; junction bases unmatched: 11. CDR3 length equals 15 residues. CDR3 in DNA: TGCAGCGCTACAGGGGCCCTGCTCGACACCGGGGAGCTGTTTTTT. This translates into CSATGALLDTGELFF.

This chain uses TRBV5-1 with TRBJ2-7; 7 bases fit TRBD1. Per the germline V gene, CDR1 is SGHRS and CDR2 is YFSETQ. The CDR3 extends over 14 amino acids. The junction had 8 bases not matched to a gene; V was cut back by 5 bases and J by 3 bases. The DNA for the CDR3 is TGCGCCAGCAGTTATACAGGGGATCTCTACGAGCAGTACTTC. It codes for CASSYTGDLYEQYF. Together with reference TRBV5-1 and TRBJ2-7, the CDR3 gives the full variable domain: KAGVTQTPRYLIKTRGQQVTLSCSPISGHRSVSWYQQTPGQGLQFLFEYFSETQRNKGNFPGRFSGRQFSNSRSEMNVSTLELGDSALYLCASSYTGDLYEQYFGPGTRLTVT.

The gene calls are TRBV7-9 and TRBJ1-1; the D is unclear. CDR1 is SEHNR, CDR2 FQNEAQ, per germline (reference sequence). CDR3 length equals 12 residues. Trimming cost V 2 bases and J 6 bases, with 7 bases left between them. The CDR3 here is CASSLNTAEAFF. CDR3 coding DNA: TGTGCCAGCAGCTTAAACACAGCTGAAGCTTTCTTT.

The V and J genes are TRBV12-3 or TRBV12-4 and TRBJ1-3; D unclear. Trimming took off 6 bases at V and 0 bases at J, with 6 bases between the two ends. The CDR3 is 13 amino acids. The CDR3 is CASRVSSGNTIYF. Written as DNA, the CDR3 is TGTGCCAGCAGGGTCAGCTCTGGAAACACCATATATTTT.

The chain combines TRBV7-6 with TRBJ2-7, with 8 nucleotides matching TRBD2. Germline V CDR1 and CDR2: SGHVS, FNYEAQ. The CDR3 totals 15 residues. V was pared by 6 bases and J by 4 bases, with 11 bases of the junction left unmatched. The DNA for the CDR3 is TGTGCCAGCAGTCCACTAAGCGGGAGTCGGTACGAGCAGTACTTC. This codes for CASSPLSGSRYEQYF.

J is TRBJ1-2 and V is TRBV4-2; no clear D gene. Trimming pared 0 bases from V and 8 bases from J, leaving 16 bases between. The CDR3 loop spans 15 amino acids. The germline V gene encodes CDR1 LGHNA and CDR2 YNFKEQ. Here the CDR3 DNA reads TGTGCCAGCAGCCAAGAGAGTAACTATTTACGGGGCTACACCTTC. Its translation is CASSQESNYLRGYTF.

The chain employs TRBV24-1 and TRBJ1-2; D perhaps matches TRBD1 (5 bases). The CDR3 consists of 15 residues. The germline CDR1 and CDR2 sequences are KGHDR and SFDVKD. Trimming cost V 4 bases and J 2 bases, with 13 bases left between them. The CDR3 DNA reads TGTGCCACCAGTGACCCTAAAGGGGCGAACTATGGCTACACCTTC. Its protein is CATSDPKGANYGYTF.

This chain joins TRBV18 and TRBJ2-1, with 7 bases fitting TRBD2. In germline, CDR1 is KGHSH, CDR2 LQKENI. The CDR3 is made up of 15 amino acids. The J segment lost 6 bases and the V segment lost 4 bases, leaving 9 bases of the junction unmatched. The CDR3 coding sequence is TGTGCCAGCTCACGTGAAACGGGGGGTCTCAATGAGCAGTTCTTC. Amino acids: CASSRETGGLNEQFF.

The chain couples TRBV24-1 to TRBJ2-1; 8 bases line up with TRBD1. V dropped 10 bases and J dropped 12; count of bases not matched to a gene: 7. Germline CDR1 is KGHDR and CDR2 is SFDVKD. This CDR3 region has 11 residues. The CDR3 nucleotides are TGTGCCACTGGGGGACAGGACAGGCAGTTCTTC. Residues: CATGGQDRQFF.

This clone turned up a few times. This chain links TRBV7-2 with TRBJ1-1, with D possibly being TRBD1 (6 bases). The CDR3 has 14 amino acids. V lost 5 bases and J lost 7, with 17 bases in between. Germline CDR1 reads SGHTA; CDR2 reads FQGNSA. Written as DNA, the CDR3 is TGTGCCAGCAGCACCTACAGGGCAAGCGGTGAAGCTTTCTTT. Its translation is CASSTYRASGEAFF.